This T cell receptor (beta chain) was sequenced during a study of response to subunit inactivated influenza vaccine. Study-wide points: Authors suggested that a seasonal influenza vaccination recruits few new T cells each time.

This clonotype has just a few counts. Its antigen is unknown. MiXCR, applied by TCRdb to the RT-PCR reads, yields one record per CDR3 protein. The sample lists 710,000 or so distinct CDR3 sequences; around 14% were seen once. This TCR was recovered from a man in his forties or fifties who received an inactivated influenza vaccine. The sample consisted of PBMCs from blood, taken 11 to 12 days after vaccination.

CDR3 amino acids: CASSVAGEGETQYF. The DNA for the CDR3 is TGTGCCAGCAGCGTAGCTGGGGAGGGAGAGACCCAGTACTTC. This sequence joins TRBV9 and TRBJ2-5; 7 bases line up with TRBD2. The CDR3 is 14 amino acids. Germline-derived CDR1 and CDR2 are SGDLS and YYNGEE. V lost 0 bases and J lost 4; bases outside the gene matches: 3.